One and the same sample provided the 20 T cell receptor beta chains below, sequenced in a study of response to subunit inactivated influenza vaccine. One entry per CDR3 protein results from TCRdb running MiXCR on the RT-PCR reads. Of 700,000 to 800,000 distinct CDR3 sequences listed, 18% are singletons. The input for sequencing was PBMCs from blood, taken around 5 days after vaccination. Receptors originate from a man in his fifties or sixties who received an inactivated influenza vaccine.

This clonotype showed up just a few times. This chain links TRBV12-3 or TRBV12-4 with TRBJ2-2; TRBD1 is a possible D gene (6 bases). Trimming pared 5 bases from V and 3 bases from J, leaving 10 bases between. The CDR3 is 14 amino acids. CDR3 sequence: CASSQQGHTGELFF. The CDR3, as DNA: TGTGCCAGCAGTCAACAGGGTCACACCGGGGAGCTGTTTTTT.

V and J are TRBV5-1 and TRBJ2-7; D possibly uses TRBD1 or TRBD2 (6 bases each). The CDR3 has 14 amino acids. Germline V gene lookup returns CDR1 SGHRS and CDR2 YFSETQ. V lost 5 bases and J lost 0, with 12 bases in between. The DNA for the CDR3 is TGCGCCAGCAGGGAGGGGGACCCCTCCTACGAGCAGTACTTC. It yields the protein CASREGDPSYEQYF.

This sequence joins TRBV6-2 or TRBV6-3 and TRBJ2-5, with a weak D call TRBD1 (6 bases). This CDR3 is 15 amino acids long. CDR1 is MNHEY, CDR2 SVGEGT, per germline. V lost 6 bases to trimming and J lost 2 bases, with 16 bases between them. The CDR3 DNA follows: TGTGCCAGCAGCAGAACAGGGACGGGGCAAGAGACCCAGTACTTC. This sequence encodes CASSRTGTGQETQYF.

A few counts support this clonotype. This chain links TRBV6-2 or TRBV6-3 with TRBJ1-5; tentative D call: TRBD1 (5 bases). This CDR3 spans 15 amino acids. Between the trimmed V and J ends, which lost 5 bases and 0 bases, there was a span of 11 bases. The germline gives CDR1 MNHEY, CDR2 SVGEGT. CDR3 loop: CASSTGHPSNQPQHF. In nucleotides, the CDR3 is TGTGCCAGCAGTACTGGACACCCTAGCAATCAGCCCCAGCATTTT.

This clonotype has more than one count but fewer than ten. The chain combines TRBV5-1 with TRBJ2-5; D gene ambiguous. The CDR3 has 14 residues. Looked up from germline, CDR1 is SGHRS and CDR2 is YFSETQ. With 4 bases removed from V and 2 bases from J, the gap between germline ends came to 12 bases. The CDR3 nucleotides read TGCGCCAGCAGCCAGTACAGAAATCAAGAGACCCAGTACTTC. This codes for CASSQYRNQETQYF.

The sample holds a few counts of this clonotype. The J gene is TRBJ1-2, the V gene TRBV6-2 or TRBV6-3; D gene ambiguous. CDR3 length: 8 amino acids. Germline CDR1 MNHEY, CDR2 SVGEGT. The V end was cut by 10 bases, the J end by 8 bases, with 5 bases between. As DNA, the CDR3 is TGTGCCACCCGGGGCTACACCTTC. Its protein is CATRGYTF.

The V gene is TRBV7-9, the J gene TRBJ2-1; the match to TRBD2 covers 7 bases. The CDR3 contains 14 residues. Unmatched junction bases numbered 4, after V lost 1 base and J lost 7 bases. Germline CDR1 and CDR2: SEHNR and FQNEAQ (reference sequence). The DNA for the CDR3 is TGTGCCAGCAGCTTAGACGGGAGGTTAAATGAGCAGTTCTTC. Amino acids: CASSLDGRLNEQFF.

The chain employs TRBV10-3 and TRBJ2-6, with 9 bases fitting TRBD1. The CDR3 has 16 residues. Looked up from germline, CDR1 is ENHRY and CDR2 is SYGVKD. V trimming: 10 bases; J trimming: 1 base; junction bases outside the gene matches: 8. CDR3 protein: CATTGTGFSGANVLTF. The CDR3, as DNA: TGTGCCACCACGGGGACAGGGTTTTCTGGGGCCAACGTCCTGACTTTC.

This clonotype was seen more than once but under ten times. The chain links TRBV20-1 to TRBJ2-3; possible D gene TRBD2, 5 bases. The CDR3 spans 15 residues. Trimming took off 0 bases at V and 0 bases at J, with 10 bases between the two ends. Germline CDR1 DFQATT, CDR2 SNEGSKA (reference sequence). CDR3 sequence: CSAREGSPSTDTQYF. The CDR3 DNA reads TGCAGTGCTAGAGAGGGGAGTCCTAGCACAGATACGCAGTATTTT.

Only a few counts were recorded for this clonotype. The J gene is TRBJ2-3, the V gene TRBV13; 10 nucleotides match TRBD2. Germline CDR1 is PRHDT and CDR2 is FYEKMQ (reference sequence). The CDR3 runs 18 residues. V was pared by 5 bases and J by 0 bases, with 11 bases of the junction left unmatched. CDR3 sequence reads: CASSRSLAGGLSTDTQYF. Written as DNA, the CDR3 is TGTGCCAGCAGCCGAAGTTTAGCGGGGGGTCTGAGCACAGATACGCAGTATTTT.

The sample holds many counts of this clonotype. CDR3 bases: TGTGCCAGCAGAGAGAGGGGACTGGACACAGATACGCAGTATTTT. Protein product: CASRERGLDTDTQYF. The chain combines TRBV12-3 or TRBV12-4 with TRBJ2-3; D is perhaps TRBD2 (6 bases). This CDR3 has 15 amino acids. Trimming removed 6 bases from V and 2 bases from J, with 15 bases in between.

This clonotype was counted between two and nine times. The chain couples TRBV20-1 to TRBJ2-5; no clear D. Germline V gene sequence: CDR1 DFQATT, CDR2 SNEGSKA (reference sequence). Trimming removed 7 bases from V and 1 base from J, with 10 bases in between. The CDR3 loop spans 12 amino acids. In DNA form, the CDR3 reads TGCAGTGTTGGTCGACGCCAAGAGACCCAGTACTTC. It yields the protein CSVGRRQETQYF.

The chain links TRBV18 to TRBJ2-6; TRBD1 agrees at 9 bases. Trimming removed 4 bases from V and 0 bases from J; junction bases left unmatched: 10. This CDR3 spans 19 amino acids. In germline, CDR1 is KGHSH, CDR2 LQKENI. The CDR3 spells CASSQVEGTGSSGANVLTF. CDR3 DNA sequence: TGTGCCAGCTCACAAGTTGAGGGGACAGGGAGCTCTGGGGCCAACGTCCTGACTTTC.

The chain employs TRBV7-6 and TRBJ2-1; tentative D call: TRBD2 (8 bases). The germline V gene encodes CDR1 SGHVS and CDR2 FNYEAQ. With 0 bases removed from V and 0 bases from J, the gap between germline ends came to 24 bases. The CDR3 consists of 21 residues. CDR3 sequence reads: CASSLALRQGGGRSSYNEQFF. Written as DNA, the CDR3 is TGTGCCAGCAGCTTAGCGCTTCGACAGGGTGGCGGGAGGAGCTCCTACAATGAGCAGTTCTTC.

This clonotype was picked up a small number of times. The rearrangement joins TRBV6-2 or TRBV6-3 to TRBJ2-6, with TRBD2 matching over 11 bases. The ends lost 4 bases at V and 2 bases at J; junction bases unmatched: 4. CDR1 is MNHEY, CDR2 SVGEGT, per germline. This CDR3 is built from 17 residues. The chain's CDR3 is CASSSLSGRAGANVLTF. The CDR3 DNA is TGTGCCAGCAGTTCACTTAGCGGGAGGGCTGGGGCCAACGTCCTGACTTTC.

The rearrangement links TRBV20-1 to TRBJ2-1; D possibly corresponds to TRBD2 (5 bases). V lost 0 bases, J lost 15 bases, and 21 bases lay in between. Per the germline V gene, CDR1 is DFQATT and CDR2 is SNEGSKA (reference sequence). The CDR3 is 14 residues long. CDR3 sequence reads: CSARDVRRASWGFF. The CDR3 DNA reads as TGCAGTGCTAGAGATGTTCGGCGGGCTAGCTGGGGGTTCTTC.

This clonotype was seen ten or more times. This CDR3 reads CASSQGLAGPNEQFF. CDR3 DNA: TGTGCCAGCAGCCAGGGACTAGCGGGACCCAATGAGCAGTTCTTC. The chain combines TRBV5-5 with TRBJ2-1, with 13 positions matching TRBD2. V lost 4 bases to trimming and J lost 6 bases; unmatched junction nucleotides: 4. Looked up from germline, CDR1 is SGHKS and CDR2 is YYEKEE (reference sequence). This CDR3 spans 15 amino acids. Filled out from reference TRBV5-5 and TRBJ2-1, the complete variable domain reads DAGVTQSPTHLIKTRGQQVTLRCSPISGHKSVSWYQQVLGQGPQFIFQYYEKEERGRGNFPDRFSARQFPNYSSELNVNALLLGDSALYLCASSQGLAGPNEQFFGPGTRLTVL.

This clonotype has a handful of counts. The chain employs TRBV20-1 and TRBJ2-3, with 7 bases fitting TRBD1. The ends lost 1 base at V and 5 bases at J; junction bases unmatched: 9. Germline V gene lookup returns CDR1 DFQATT and CDR2 SNEGSKA (reference sequence). The CDR3 runs 15 residues. The CDR3 DNA is TGCAGTGCTAGAGGAAGTCAGGGGGTCCGAGATACGCAGTATTTT. Protein: CSARGSQGVRDTQYF.

The chain combines TRBV20-1 with TRBJ2-3, with D hard to call. V was trimmed by 5 bases and J by 2 bases, leaving 17 bases between them. The CDR3 has 15 residues. In germline, CDR1 is DFQATT, CDR2 SNEGSKA (reference sequence). The CDR3 DNA follows: TGCAGTGCTTACCCCCCGGGTTTTTCCACAGATACGCAGTATTTT. Translating it yields CSAYPPGFSTDTQYF.

The chain is built from TRBV21-1 and TRBJ1-5; the DNA was not used to check the table's D call, TRBD1. TRBV21-1 is a listed pseudogene. The CDR3 is made up of 20 amino acids. CDR3 loop: CASSKAQGQGDDYSNQPQHF. In DNA, the CDR3 is TGTGCCAGCAGCAAAGCGCAGGGACAGGGCGACGATTATAGCAATCAGCCCCAGCATTTT.